This T cell receptor beta chain was retrieved from a study of blood T cell repertoires in COVID-19 (dated by TCRdb to the early 2020s). At the level of the whole study: Samples from collaborators originated in the United States, Italy and Spain and spanned both the acute and convalescent phases of COVID-19. The repertoires were released in a freely available public database intended as a resource for research on the immune response to SARS-CoV-2. The samples were drawn from the first 160 participants of the ongoing ImmuneRACE study and from more than 1,000 subjects provided by 6 global collaborators. The material from the prospective study consisted of cDNA or gDNA derived from T cells, B-cell-depleted T cells, or PBMCs. Deeply sampled blood TCRbeta repertoires from subjects exposed to, actively infected with, or recovered from COVID-19 were included in the dataset. A de-identified subject ID, COVID-19 status, age in years and sex were almost always included in the sample metadata. HLA class I and class II types, where available, came from metadata supplied by the sample provider rather than from assay-based typing. General findings and caveats noted by the study authors: The quantity of clinical and demographic metadata differed by source and by participant and was supplied without curation.

Inclusive of the bounding cysteine and phenylalanine, the CDR3 is 12 residues long. CDR3 DNA is the only sequence kept; it has 36 bases, read in frame from the first base. V sheds 2 bases and J sheds 11 bases, leaving 12 bases between their ends. The germline V gene supplies CDR1 SGHVS and CDR2 FQNEAQ. Regarding this clone: What antigen it recognizes has not been identified. No qualities accompany the bases; no much larger clone lies one base away.

TCRbeta CDR3 regions were amplified from genomic DNA using the immunoSEQ Assay, a bias-controlled multiplex PCR. The paper's processing steps were these. The number of nucleated cells in each sample was estimated by amplification of reference gene primers within the assay. Sequence reads were collapsed and filtered to measure the absolute abundance of every unique TCRbeta CDR3 rearrangement. Productive Simpson clonality was computed per sample as the square root of Simpson's diversity index over productive rearrangements. As stored in TCRdb, this immuneACCESS dataset retains in-frame rearrangements with V and J assigned. A fraction of the clones does not appear; measured against another copy, unresolved V genes explain less than half of the discrepancy, and the remainder lacks a known reason. That table furnishes V, J and clone size, whereas the DNA furnished D and trimming. For this sample the table gives about 200,000 clones, of which 80% to 90% were detected only once. The top ten constitute 4.9% of the sample.

Whole blood was collected in K2EDTA tubes by collaborating institutions according to the institutions' own protocols. Collaborator samples were shipped for TCRbeta analysis as frozen whole blood, isolated PBMCs, or DNA extracted from either sample type. The source is a woman aged 80 or older with acute or convalescent COVID-19. The rearranged segments are TRBV7-8 and TRBJ1-1; the D gene is unclear. Sequences were obtained from peripheral blood. The CDR3 region reads CASSLRRGQAFF. The base sequence is TGTGCCAGCAGCTTAAGGAGAGGGCAGGCTTTCTTT.